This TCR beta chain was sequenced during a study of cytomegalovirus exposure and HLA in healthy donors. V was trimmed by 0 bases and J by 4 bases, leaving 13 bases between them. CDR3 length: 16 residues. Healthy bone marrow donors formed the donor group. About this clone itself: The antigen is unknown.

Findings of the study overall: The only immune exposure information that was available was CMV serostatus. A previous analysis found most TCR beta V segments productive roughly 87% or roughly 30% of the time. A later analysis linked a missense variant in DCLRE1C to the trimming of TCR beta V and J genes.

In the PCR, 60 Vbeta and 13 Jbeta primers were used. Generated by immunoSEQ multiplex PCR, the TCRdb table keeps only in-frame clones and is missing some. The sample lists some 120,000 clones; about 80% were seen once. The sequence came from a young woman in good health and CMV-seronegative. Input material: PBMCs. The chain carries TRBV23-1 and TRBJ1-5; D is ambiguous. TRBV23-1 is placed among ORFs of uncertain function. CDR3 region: CASSQSEVPLNQPQHF. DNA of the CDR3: TGCGCCAGCAGTCAATCAGAGGTTCCCCTTAATCAGCCCCAGCATTTT.